The 11 T cell receptor beta chains in this list originate from one sample, sequenced in a study of T-cell memory formation after mild COVID-19. TCRdb ran MiXCR on the 5' RACE reads and lists one entry per CDR3 protein. The sample includes 300,000 to 400,000 distinct CDR3 sequences, 10% to 15% of them seen just once. Specimen: PBMCs or a T cell subset sorted from them (not recorded which). The origin of the receptors is a young man who had mild COVID-19 (a few samples of this study predate the infection). Cell type and time point are not known.

V usage is TRBV24-1 and J usage is TRBJ1-5; D is unresolved. The CDR3 is made up of 10 amino acids. The ends were cut back, 5 bases at V and 7 bases at J, with 2 bases in the middle. Germline lookup yields CDR1 KGHDR and CDR2 SFDVKD. In DNA form, the CDR3 reads TGTGCCACCAGTGTGCAGCCCCAGCATTTT. Protein sequence: CATSVQPQHF.

The chain joins TRBV6-5 to TRBJ1-2; D is unresolved. Germline CDR1 is MNHEY and CDR2 is SVGAGI. CDR3 length: 11 residues. V was clipped by 7 bases and J by 13 bases, with 16 bases between them. Written as DNA, the CDR3 is TGTGCCAGCATCCAGACACCTGTCATCACCTTC. As protein: CASIQTPVITF.

This clonotype turned up a few times. This chain links TRBV5-1 with TRBJ2-5; no clear D. The CDR3 sequence is 15 residues long. Germline CDR1 and CDR2: SGHRS and YFSETQ. V was pared by 2 bases and J by 5 bases, with 16 bases between. CDR3 region: CASSFGSWTRETQYF. CDR3 DNA sequence: TGCGCCAGCAGCTTCGGGTCGTGGACCCGGGAGACCCAGTACTTC. Supplemented by reference TRBV5-1 and TRBJ2-5, the full variable domain reads KAGVTQTPRYLIKTRGQQVTLSCSPISGHRSVSWYQQTPGQGLQFLFEYFSETQRNKGNFPGRFSGRQFSNSRSEMNVSTLELGDSALYLCASSFGSWTRETQYFGPGTRLLVL.

The V call is TRBV5-1, the J call TRBJ2-3, with TRBD2 matching over 10 bases. Trimming took 0 bases from V and 4 from J; bases not matched to a gene: 8. This CDR3 comprises 17 residues. Germline V gene sequence: CDR1 SGHRS, CDR2 YFSETQ. The CDR3 DNA reads TGCGCCAGCAGCTTGGCCCCTAGCGGGAGTAGTTCAGATACGCAGTATTTT. Its protein is CASSLAPSGSSSDTQYF.

There are a few counts of this clonotype. V is TRBV5-5 and J is TRBJ2-1; the match to TRBD2 covers 8 bases. V was pared by 0 bases and J by 14 bases, with 1 base of the junction left unmatched. Germline V CDR1 and CDR2: SGHKS, YYEKEE (reference sequence). This CDR3 has 11 amino acids. The CDR3 coding sequence is TGTGCCAGCAGCTTGGATAGCGGGGAGTTCTTC. This gives the protein CASSLDSGEFF. The full variable domain, in which reference TRBV5-5 and TRBJ2-1 provide the parts outside the CDR3, is DAGVTQSPTHLIKTRGQQVTLRCSPISGHKSVSWYQQVLGQGPQFIFQYYEKEERGRGNFPDRFSARQFPNYSSELNVNALLLGDSALYLCASSLDSGEFFGPGTRLTVL.

This clonotype was seen only a few times. The chain links TRBV4-1 to TRBJ2-7; 7 bases line up with TRBD1. The V gene's germline CDR1 is MGHRA and CDR2 YSYEKL. The V gene end was trimmed by 2 bases and the J gene end by 6 bases; junction bases not matched to a gene: 4. The CDR3 covers 13 residues. The CDR3 sequence: CASSQLTGPEQYF. CDR3 DNA sequence: TGCGCCAGCAGCCAACTGACAGGGCCCGAGCAGTACTTC.

This clonotype was seen only a few times. This chain links TRBV5-5 with TRBJ1-6; D ambiguous. CDR1 and CDR2 (germline): SGHKS, YYEKEE (reference sequence). The CDR3 totals 13 residues. Trimming stripped 0 bases from V and 10 bases from J, with 8 bases between. The CDR3 region has the DNA TGTGCCAGCAGCTTGGCGCCGCGATCACCCCTCCACTTT. Translated, it gives CASSLAPRSPLHF.

This chain joins TRBV4-3 and TRBJ2-2; D unresolved. This CDR3 is 15 amino acids long. Trimming stripped 0 bases from V and 9 bases from J, with 14 bases between. Germline V gene sequence: CDR1 LGHNA, CDR2 YSLEER. CDR3 nucleotides: TGCGCCAGCAGCCAAGATTGGGTCCGGCAAAGGGAGCTGTTTTTT. The encoded protein is CASSQDWVRQRELFF.

A few counts support this clonotype. The chain links TRBV7-8 to TRBJ1-1, with D tentatively TRBD1 (5 bases). The CDR3 runs 14 residues. V gave up 6 bases and J gave up 0 bases, with 11 bases separating them. Per germline, CDR1 SGHVS and CDR2 FQNEAQ. The CDR3 region is CASRPGNLNTEAFF. CDR3 sequence (DNA): TGTGCCAGCAGGCCAGGGAACCTGAACACTGAAGCTTTCTTT.

CDR3 DNA sequence: TGTGCCAGCAGTCCGCCCCGACTAGCGGGGAGCTCCTACAATGAGCAGTTCTTC. As protein: CASSPPRLAGSSYNEQFF. The genes are TRBV12-3 or TRBV12-4 and TRBJ2-1, with 11 positions matching TRBD2. CDR3 length: 18 residues. V lost 5 bases, J lost 0 bases, and 9 bases stayed unmatched.

The genes are TRBV29-1 and TRBJ2-2; TRBD2 agrees at 13 bases. Germline V CDR1 and CDR2: SQVTM, ANQGSEA. The ends lost 7 bases at V and 4 bases at J; junction bases unmatched: 6. The CDR3 spans 15 residues. The CDR3 coding sequence is TGCAGCGCCCTGGGACTAGCGGGGTCCACCGGGGAGCTGTTTTTT. It encodes CSALGLAGSTGELFF.